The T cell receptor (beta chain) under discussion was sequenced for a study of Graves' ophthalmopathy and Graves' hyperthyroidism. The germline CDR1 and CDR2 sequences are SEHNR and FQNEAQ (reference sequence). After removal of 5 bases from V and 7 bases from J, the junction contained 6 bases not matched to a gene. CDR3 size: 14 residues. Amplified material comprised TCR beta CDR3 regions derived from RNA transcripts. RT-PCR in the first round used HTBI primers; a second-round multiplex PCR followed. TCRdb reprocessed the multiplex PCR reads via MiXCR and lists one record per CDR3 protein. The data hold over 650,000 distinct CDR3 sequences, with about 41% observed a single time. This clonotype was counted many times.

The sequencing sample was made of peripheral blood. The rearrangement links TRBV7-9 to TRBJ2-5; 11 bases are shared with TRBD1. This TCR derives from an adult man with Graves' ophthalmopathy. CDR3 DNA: TGTGCCAGCAGCCGCAGGGACAGGGGGGTGACCCAGTACTTC. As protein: CASSRRDRGVTQYF.